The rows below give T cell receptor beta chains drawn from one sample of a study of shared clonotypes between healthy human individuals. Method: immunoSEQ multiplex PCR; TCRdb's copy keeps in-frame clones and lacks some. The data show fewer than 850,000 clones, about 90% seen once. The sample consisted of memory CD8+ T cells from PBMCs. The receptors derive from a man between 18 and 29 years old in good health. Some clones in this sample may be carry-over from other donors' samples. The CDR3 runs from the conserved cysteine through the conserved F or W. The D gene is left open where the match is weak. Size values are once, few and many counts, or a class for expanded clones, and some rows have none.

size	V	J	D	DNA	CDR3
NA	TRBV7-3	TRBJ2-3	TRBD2	TGTGCCAGCAGCTTAATGGCTAGCGGGAGCGCAGATACGCAGTATTTT	CASSLMASGSADTQYF
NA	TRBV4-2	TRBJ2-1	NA	TGTGCCAGCAGCCAAGACGCCCCACCCCACAATGAGCAGTTCTTC	CASSQDAPPHNEQFF
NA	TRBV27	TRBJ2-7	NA	TGTGCCAGCAGTTTAGGAACCAGATCCTACGAGCAGTACTTC	CASSLGTRSYEQYF
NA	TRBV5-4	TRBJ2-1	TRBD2	TGTGCCAGCAGCTTCGAGGGACTAGGGGCCTACAATGAGCAGTTCTTC	CASSFEGLGAYNEQFF
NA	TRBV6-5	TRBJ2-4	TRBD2	TGTGCCAGCAGTTACTCGAGACTAGCGGAAAACATTCAGTACTTC	CASSYSRLAENIQYF
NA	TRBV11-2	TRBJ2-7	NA	TGTGCCAGCAGCCCCTTCGGGCGGGACTCCTACGAGCAGTACTTC	CASSPFGRDSYEQYF
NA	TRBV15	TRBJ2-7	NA	TGTGCCACCAGCCGCGTGACAGGATACGAGCAGTACTTC	CATSRVTGYEQYF
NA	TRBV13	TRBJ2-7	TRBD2	TGTGCCAGCAATAGGGCGGGAGGGATGGACGAGCAGTACTTC	CASNRAGGMDEQYF
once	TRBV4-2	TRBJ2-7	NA	TGTGCCAGCAGCCAAAATGGATTCGAGCAGTACTTC	CASSQNGFEQYF
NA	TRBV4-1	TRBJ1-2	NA	TGCGCCAGCAGCCAAGATTGGGCAGGTGCTAACTATGGCTACACCTTC	CASSQDWAGANYGYTF
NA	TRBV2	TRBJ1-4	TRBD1	TGTGCCAGCAGAGGTCACCCTGGCGGGACAGGGGGCATAAGTGGTGAAAAACTGTTTTTT	CASRGHPGGTGGISGEKLFF
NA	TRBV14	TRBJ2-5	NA	TGTGCCAGCAGCCAAGTGACGCATCGGGAGACCCAGTACTTC	CASSQVTHRETQYF
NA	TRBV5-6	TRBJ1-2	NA	TGTGCCAGCAGCGCTCAACAGGGAGGCTACACCTTC	CASSAQQGGYTF
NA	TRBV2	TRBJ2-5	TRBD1	TGTGCCAGCAGTCCTATGACAGGGCGCGAGACCCAGTACTTC	CASSPMTGRETQYF
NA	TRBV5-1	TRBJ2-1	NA	TGCGCCAGCAGCTTGGCCCGGGTCTCATACAATGAGCAGTTCTTC	CASSLARVSYNEQFF
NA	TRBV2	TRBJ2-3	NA	TGTGCCAGCAGGGCGAGGGGAACAGATACGCAGTATTTT	CASRARGTDTQYF
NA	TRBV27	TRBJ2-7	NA	TGTGCCAGCAGTTTTCGGCCCCTTTTCTACGAGCAGTACTTC	CASSFRPLFYEQYF
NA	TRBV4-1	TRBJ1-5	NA	TGCGCCAGCAGCCCACACGGATCGCCGAATAGCAATCAGCCCCAGCATTTT	CASSPHGSPNSNQPQHF
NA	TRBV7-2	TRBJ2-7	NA	TGTGCCAGCAGGCGAGAGGCGGGACGATATCTCGAGCAGTACTTC	CASRREAGRYLEQYF
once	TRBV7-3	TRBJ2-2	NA	TGTGCCAGCAGCGACAGAAGTGAGAACACCGGGGAGCTGTTTTTT	CASSDRSENTGELFF
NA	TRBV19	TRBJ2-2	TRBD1	TGTGCCAGTAGTATCTCGCGGACAGGGTGGACCGGGGAGCTGTTTTTT	CASSISRTGWTGELFF
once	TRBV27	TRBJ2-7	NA	TGTGCCAGCAGTTTGTTCCTGAACCATTACGAGCAGTACTTC	CASSLFLNHYEQYF
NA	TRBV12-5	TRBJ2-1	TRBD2	TGTGCTAGTGGTTTTTGGCGGGGGGGTGGTAATGAGCAGTTCTTC	CASGFWRGGGNEQFF
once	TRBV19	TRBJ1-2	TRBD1	TGTGCCAGTAGTATCGACAGGGGAAATGGTGGCTACACCTTC	CASSIDRGNGGYTF
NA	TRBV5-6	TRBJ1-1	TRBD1	TGTGCCAGCAGCGCCCGGGACAGACGGAACACTGAAGCTTTCTTT	CASSARDRRNTEAFF
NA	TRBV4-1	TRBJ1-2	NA	TGCGCCAGCAGCTCTCGTGGACCCGAGGACTATGGCTACACCTTC	CASSSRGPEDYGYTF
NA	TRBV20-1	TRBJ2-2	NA	TGCAGTGCCCCCAACACCGGGGAGCTGTTTTTT	CSAPNTGELFF
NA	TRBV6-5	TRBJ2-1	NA	TGTGCCAGCAGTTGGGGGGAGAGAAACAATGAGCAGTTCTTC	CASSWGERNNEQFF
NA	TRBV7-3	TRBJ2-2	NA	TGTGCCAGCAGCTTCCCCCCCGGGGAGCTGTTTTTT	CASSFPPGELFF
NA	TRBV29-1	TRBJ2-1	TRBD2	TGCAGCGTCCCCGGGACTAGCTCCTACAATGAGCAGTTCTTC	CSVPGTSSYNEQFF
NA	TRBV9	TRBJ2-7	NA	TGTGCCAGCAGCGTAGGGGACAACTACTACGAGCAGTACTTC	CASSVGDNYYEQYF
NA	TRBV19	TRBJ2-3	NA	TGTGCCAGTATCCCGGACGGCGGCACAGATACGCAGTATTTT	CASIPDGGTDTQYF
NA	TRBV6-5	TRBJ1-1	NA	TGTGCCAGCAGACATAACGAAGGCACTGAAGCTTTCTTT	CASRHNEGTEAFF
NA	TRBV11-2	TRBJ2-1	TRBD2	TGTGCCAGCAGCTTTTACGGGACTAGCCGGGTGAATGAGCAGTTCTTC	CASSFYGTSRVNEQFF
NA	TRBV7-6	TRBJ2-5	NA	TGTGCCAGCAGCCCCTGGGGCTATCATCAAGAGACCCAGTACTTC	CASSPWGYHQETQYF
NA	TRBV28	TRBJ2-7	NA	TGTGCCAGCAGTTTTCTTCTGACAGACAATGAGCAGTACTTC	CASSFLLTDNEQYF
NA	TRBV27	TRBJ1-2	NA	TGTGCCAGCAAGGCAGGGCCGCACTATGGCTACACCTTC	CASKAGPHYGYTF
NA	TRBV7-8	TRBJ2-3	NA	TGTGCCAGCAGCTTAGAGCGGGCTGGAGATACGCAGTATTTT	CASSLERAGDTQYF
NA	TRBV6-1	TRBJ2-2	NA	TGTGCCACTAGCGAGCCGAACACCGGGGAGCTGTTTTTT	CATSEPNTGELFF
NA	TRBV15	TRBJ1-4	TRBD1	TGTGCCACCAGCAGAGGGACAGGGTCGGCTAATGAAAAACTGTTTTTT	CATSRGTGSANEKLFF
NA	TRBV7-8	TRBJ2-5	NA	TGTGCCAGCAGCTTAGGGCCAGGACACCAAGAGACCCAGTACTTC	CASSLGPGHQETQYF
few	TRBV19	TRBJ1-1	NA	TGTGCCAGTAGTATTGCGGGGGTTGAGGCTGAAGCTTTCTTT	CASSIAGVEAEAFF
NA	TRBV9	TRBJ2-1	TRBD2	TGTGCCAGCAGCGTAGAGGTGACTAGCGGGAGTCCGGCGAATAATGAGCAGTTCTTC	CASSVEVTSGSPANNEQFF
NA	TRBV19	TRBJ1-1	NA	TGTGCCAGTAGTATGGCGGCAGGGGTACTGGGCACTGAAGCTTTCTTT	CASSMAAGVLGTEAFF
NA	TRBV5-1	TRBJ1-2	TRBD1	TGCGCCAGCACCCGACTGGGGACAGACTATGGCTACACCTTC	CASTRLGTDYGYTF
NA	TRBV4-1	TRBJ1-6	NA	TGCGCCAGCAGCCAAGAAATTCATCGGAAAAATAATTCACCCCTCCACTTT	CASSQEIHRKNNSPLHF
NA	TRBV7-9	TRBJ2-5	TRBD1	TGTGCCAGCAGCTCGATTGGACAGGGAAGGGGGCAAGAGACCCAGTACTTC	CASSSIGQGRGQETQYF
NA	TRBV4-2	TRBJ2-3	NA	TGTGCCAGCAGCCAAGGGGGGCAGGGTGCTGAAGATACGCAGTATTTT	CASSQGGQGAEDTQYF
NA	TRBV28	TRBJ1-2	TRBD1	TGTGCCAGCACCCCAGCCTGGGACAGGGGGGCCTATGGCTACACCTTC	CASTPAWDRGAYGYTF
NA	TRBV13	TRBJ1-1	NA	TGTGCCAGCCAGTTGTTGGTAAGTGAAGCTTTCTTT	CASQLLVSEAFF